This T cell receptor beta chain was identified in a study of T cells in Graves' hyperthyroidism and ophthalmopathy. The source material, RNA transcripts, was used to amplify TCR beta CDR3 regions. Primed by the HTBI set, a first-round RT-PCR was run on the TCR CDR3. From the multiplex PCR reads, TCRdb called clonotypes with MiXCR, one entry per CDR3 protein. The sample shows 300,000 to 500,000 distinct CDR3 sequences, over 13% of them seen only once. CDR1 and CDR2 from the germline V gene are MNHEY and SVGAGI. V shed 0 bases and J shed 6 bases, with 13 bases lying between them. This CDR3 is 15 amino acids long.

The sample comprised blood. V is TRBV6-5 and J is TRBJ2-3; no firm D call. The origin of this receptor is a man in his fifties with Graves' ophthalmopathy. The CDR3 coding sequence is TGTGCCAGCAGTTACTCGTGGAAGGGCCGGGATACGCAGTATTTT. Its protein is CASSYSWKGRDTQYF.